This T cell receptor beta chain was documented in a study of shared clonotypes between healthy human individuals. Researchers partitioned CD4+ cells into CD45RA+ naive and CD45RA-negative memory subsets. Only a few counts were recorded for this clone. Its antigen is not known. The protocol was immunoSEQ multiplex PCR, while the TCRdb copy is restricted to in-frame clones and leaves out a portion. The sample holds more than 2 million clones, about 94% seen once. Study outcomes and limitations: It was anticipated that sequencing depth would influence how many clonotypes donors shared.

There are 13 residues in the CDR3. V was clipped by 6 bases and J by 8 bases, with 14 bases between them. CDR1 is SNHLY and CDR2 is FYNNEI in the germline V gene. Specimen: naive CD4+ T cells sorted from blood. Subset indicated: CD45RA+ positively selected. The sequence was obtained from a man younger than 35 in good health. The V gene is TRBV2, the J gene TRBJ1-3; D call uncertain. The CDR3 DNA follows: TGTGCCAGCAGAAGCGGGATATCGGACACCATATATTTT. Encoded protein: CASRSGISDTIYF.